The 10 T cell receptor beta chains listed next were all sequenced from one sample in a study of blood T cells in healthy people across ages. Together with a sample-barcoded 5' primer, a J-beta primer mix was included in a second PCR lasting roughly 6 to 12 cycles. TCRdb re-analysed the 5' RACE reads in MiXCR, keeping a single row per CDR3 protein. The data show hundreds of thousands of distinct CDR3 sequences, roughly 31% seen once. The sequencing input was blood. The receptors originated from a woman aged 80 or over in good health.

This clonotype was detected ten times or more. The J gene is TRBJ2-1, the V gene TRBV20-1; D remains unclear. Trimming pared 1 base from V and 8 bases from J, leaving 12 bases between. The CDR3 spans 13 residues. Germline CDR1 and CDR2: DFQATT and SNEGSKA (reference sequence). CDR3 in amino acids: CSARGARPHEQFF. CDR3 DNA: TGCAGTGCTAGAGGGGCTAGACCCCATGAGCAGTTCTTC.

This chain uses TRBV13 with TRBJ1-1; 7 bases map to TRBD1. Germline-derived CDR1 and CDR2 are PRHDT and FYEKMQ (reference sequence). The ends lost 4 bases at V and 4 bases at J; junction bases unmatched: 9. This CDR3 spans 15 amino acids. CDR3 sequence (DNA): TGTGCCAGCAGCTGGGACACAGGGGAGGGCACTGAAGCTTTCTTT. It encodes CASSWDTGEGTEAFF. Together with reference TRBV13 and TRBJ1-1, the CDR3 gives the full variable domain: AAGVIQSPRHLIKEKRETATLKCYPIPRHDTVYWYQQGPGQDPQFLISFYEKMQSDKGSIPDRFSAQQFSDYHSELNMSSLELGDSALYFCASSWDTGEGTEAFFGQGTRLTVV.

Points on this clonotype: This clone may be a read error of a much larger clone one base away. The genes are TRBV6-2 or TRBV6-3 and TRBJ2-7; D is ambiguous. Trimming took 5 bases from V and 6 from J, leaving 8 bases between them. The CDR3 spans 11 residues. CDR1 MNHEY and CDR2 SVGEGT come from the germline V gene. The DNA for the CDR3 is TGTGCCAGCAGTCATACGGGCGAGCAGTACTTC. Protein sequence: CASSHTGEQYF.

This clonotype was seen a few times. The V and J genes are TRBV5-8 and TRBJ1-4, with 10 bases fitting TRBD1. CDR1 and CDR2 (germline): SGHTS, YDEGEE. The CDR3 runs 15 residues. The junction had 5 bases not matched to a gene; V was cut back by 2 bases and J by 7 bases. CDR3 nucleotides: TGTGCCAGCAGCTTCGCCGGGACAGGGGTTGAAAAACTGTTTTTT. Translated: CASSFAGTGVEKLFF.

This clonotype has just a few counts. This rearrangement joins TRBV27 to TRBJ2-1; TRBD2 matches at 8 bases. With V trimmed by 4 bases and J by 6 bases, 14 bases remained unmatched. CDR3 length equals 17 residues. Per germline, CDR1 MNHEY and CDR2 SMNVEV (reference sequence). Written as DNA, the CDR3 is TGTGCCAGCAGTTCGGCCTCCGGGACTAGATGGGTCAATGAGCAGTTCTTC. It translates to CASSSASGTRWVNEQFF.

The J gene is TRBJ2-7, the V gene TRBV6-1; D possibly corresponds to TRBD1 (5 bases). The CDR3 runs 13 residues. Germline values: CDR1 MNHNS, CDR2 SASEGT. V lost 6 bases to trimming and J lost 5 bases, with 14 bases between them. The CDR3 spells CASSQTTGHEQYF. Here the CDR3 DNA reads TGTGCCAGCAGCCAAACCACAGGTCACGAGCAGTACTTC.

The chain combines TRBV6-6 with TRBJ2-4; D not certain. The CDR3 runs to 17 residues. Deletions cut 0 bases from V and 1 base from J, with 13 bases between. CDR1 MNHNY and CDR2 SVGAGI come from the germline V gene (reference sequence). CDR3: CASSYSTKVWAKNIQYF. The CDR3 nucleotides are TGTGCCAGCAGTTACTCGACAAAGGTTTGGGCCAAAAACATTCAGTACTTC.

This clonotype was recorded a few times. This could be a read error, since a much larger clone is one nucleotide away. This sequence joins TRBV5-5 and TRBJ2-5; TRBD2 might be the D (5 bases). CDR1 and CDR2 (germline): SGHKS, YYEKEE (reference sequence). The CDR3 covers 14 residues. V was trimmed by 0 bases and J by 6 bases, leaving 12 bases between them. CDR3 in DNA: TGTGCCAGCAGCTTGGGTGTCCGAGGGCAGACCCAGTACTTC. This translates into CASSLGVRGQTQYF.

This chain connects TRBV6-2 or TRBV6-3 to TRBJ1-2; D gene ambiguous. The CDR3 spans 16 residues. The ends were cut back, 6 bases at V and 0 bases at J, with 17 bases in the middle. The germline V gene encodes CDR1 MNHEY and CDR2 SVGEGT. The CDR3 protein is CASRTPVWRPNYGYTF. The CDR3 DNA is TGTGCCAGCAGAACCCCTGTTTGGAGGCCTAACTATGGCTACACCTTC.

At least ten counts were recorded for this clonotype. The CDR3 nucleotides are TGTGCCAGCAGCTTGCGAGAGGGGTTCCAAGAGACCCAGTACTTC. Translating gives CASSLREGFQETQYF. V and J are TRBV5-5 and TRBJ2-5; either TRBD1 or TRBD2 may supply D (5 bases each). The CDR3 covers 15 residues. Trimming stripped 1 base from V and 1 base from J, with 11 bases between. CDR1 is SGHKS, CDR2 YYEKEE, per germline (reference sequence). The full variable domain, rest sourced from reference TRBV5-5 and TRBJ2-5, is DAGVTQSPTHLIKTRGQQVTLRCSPISGHKSVSWYQQVLGQGPQFIFQYYEKEERGRGNFPDRFSARQFPNYSSELNVNALLLGDSALYLCASSLREGFQETQYFGPGTRLLVL.